This TCR beta chain came from a study of cytomegalovirus exposure and HLA in healthy donors. This CDR3 comprises 15 residues. Losses at the gene ends were 8 bases for V and 0 bases for J; bases not matched to a gene: 9. The germline gives CDR1 ENHRY, CDR2 SYGVKD. PCR amplification relied on 60 Vbeta primers (plus 13 Jbeta primers). Produced via immunoSEQ multiplex PCR; TCRdb's table is partial and in-frame only. Of some 160,000 clones listed, 65% to 85% are singletons. This clone was seen a handful of times. The origin of this receptor is a woman in her 40s in good health and CMV-seropositive. The sample consisted of PBMCs. The chain has TRBV10-3 and TRBJ1-1, with 7 bases lining up with TRBD1. DNA for the CDR3: TGTGCCATCCCGGGTACGGGACAGATGAACACTGAAGCTTTCTTT. Its translation: CAIPGTGQMNTEAFF.